The T cell receptor (beta chain) described here comes from a study of cytomegalovirus exposure and HLA in healthy donors. Study-level points and caveats: With later analysis, a missense DCLRE1C variant became linked to TCR beta V- and J-gene trimming. Reportedly, a later analysis found an Asian-associated ancestry cluster had fewer N-insertions than the roughly 700-donor mean. Cytomegalovirus status was reportedly diagnosed by the classifier with high sensitivity and specificity. A list of approximately 160 TCR beta chains associated with cytomegalovirus was given.

The germline V gene has CDR1 GTSNPN and CDR2 SVGIG (reference sequence). The CDR3 runs to 12 residues. V was trimmed by 4 bases and J by 7 bases, leaving 8 bases between them. The study ran its PCR with 60 Vbeta and 13 Jbeta primers. Some clones are missing from TCRdb's copy, which holds only in-frame ones; the method was immunoSEQ multiplex PCR. The sample records 40,000 to 45,000 clones, about 60% being singletons. A remark on this clone: Its antigen is undetermined.

Sample: PBMCs. This TCR derives from a human donor in good health. The chain couples TRBV30 to TRBJ1-6; D ambiguous. The CDR3 DNA follows: TGTGCCTGGAACGACGGGAATTCACCCCTCCACTTT. It specifies CAWNDGNSPLHF.